The next 20 T cell receptor beta chains were all read from a single sample in a study of T cells in Graves' hyperthyroidism and ophthalmopathy. Template material for amplifying TCR beta CDR3 regions consisted of RNA transcripts. The HTBI primer set served for first-round RT-PCR of the TCR CDR3. TCRdb passed the multiplex PCR reads through MiXCR, listing each CDR3 protein once. Here the sample spans 560,000 or so distinct CDR3 sequences, 15% to 20% being singletons. The sequencing sample was made of blood. The receptors originated from a man aged 40-49 years with Graves' ophthalmopathy.

The chain is built from TRBV9 and TRBJ1-2, with a tentative D call TRBD1 (6 bases). The CDR3 has 13 amino acids. Germline loops: CDR1 SGDLS, CDR2 YYNGEE. Trimming shortened V by 3 bases and J by 4 bases, and 10 bases separated the two germline ends. In DNA, the CDR3 is TGTGCCAGCAGCGCGCGGGGGGCCTATGGCTACACCTTC. This gives the protein CASSARGAYGYTF. The entire variable domain, with the rest obtained from reference TRBV9 and TRBJ1-2, is as follows: DSGVTQTPKHLITATGQRVTLRCSPRSGDLSVYWYQQSLDQGLQFLIQYYNGEERAKGNILERFSAQQFPDLHSELNLSSLELGDSALYFCASSARGAYGYTFGSGTRLTVV.

This clonotype was seen many times. This chain uses TRBV7-9 with TRBJ2-5; D is uncertain. The V end lost 0 bases, the J end lost 5 bases, and 10 bases lay between the germline ends. Germline V gene lookup returns CDR1 SEHNR and CDR2 FQNEAQ (reference sequence). The CDR3 consists of 14 residues. The CDR3 is CASSLAHGSETQYF. CDR3 nucleotides: TGTGCCAGCAGCTTAGCGCATGGATCGGAGACCCAGTACTTC.

This clonotype was recorded a few times. J is TRBJ1-6 and V is TRBV20-1, with TRBD1 as a possible D gene (6 bases). This CDR3 has 17 amino acids. CDR1 is DFQATT and CDR2 is SNEGSKA in the germline V gene (reference sequence). Deletions cut 0 bases from V and 0 bases from J, with 12 bases between. The CDR3 coding sequence is TGCAGTGCTAGAGATCGAGGGGGAAGCTCCTATAATTCACCCCTCCACTTT. Residues: CSARDRGGSSYNSPLHF.

This clonotype has a count of ten or more. The chain links TRBV7-2 to TRBJ2-2, with D possibly being TRBD1 or TRBD2 (6 bases each). With 5 bases removed from V and 7 bases from J, the gap between germline ends came to 11 bases. Germline CDR1 and CDR2: SGHTA and FQGNSA. The CDR3 runs to 13 residues. The DNA of the CDR3 is TGTGCCAGCAGCCCCGGGGGCATCGGGGAGCTGTTTTTT. It translates to CASSPGGIGELFF. The full variable domain, with the rest looked up from reference TRBV7-2 and TRBJ2-2, is GAGVSQSPSNKVTEKGKDVELRCDPISGHTALYWYRQSLGQGLEFLIYFQGNSAPDKSGLPSDRFSAERTGGSVSTLTIQRTQQEDSAVYLCASSPGGIGELFFGEGSRLTVL.

This clonotype showed up just a few times. The rearrangement links TRBV5-5 to TRBJ1-3, with D possibly being TRBD1 (6 bases). The length of the CDR3 is 17 residues. Between the trimmed V and J ends, which lost 0 bases and 0 bases, there was a span of 13 bases. Looked up from germline, CDR1 is SGHKS and CDR2 is YYEKEE (reference sequence). In DNA, the CDR3 is TGTGCCAGCAGCTTGGCCGACAGGCCATTCTCTGGAAACACCATATATTTT. Its translation: CASSLADRPFSGNTIYF.

At least ten counts were recorded for this clonotype. The rearrangement uses TRBV6-5 and TRBJ2-7, with D possibly TRBD1 on 5 matching bases. The germline V and J ends were trimmed by 2 bases and 6 bases, with 14 bases remaining between them. The CDR3 consists of 14 residues. The germline CDR1 and CDR2 sequences are MNHEY and SVGAGI. The CDR3 region is CASSYRDSLSEQYF. CDR3 in DNA: TGTGCCAGCAGTTACCGAGACAGCCTCTCCGAGCAGTACTTC.

This clonotype was counted a single time. The rearrangement links TRBV30 to TRBJ2-7; D uncertain. Germline CDR1 and CDR2: GTSNPN and SVGIG (reference sequence). Trimming pared 0 bases from V and 0 bases from J, leaving 9 bases between. The CDR3 consists of 14 residues. The CDR3 protein is CAWSVGQSSYEQYF. CDR3 coding DNA: TGTGCCTGGAGTGTTGGGCAGAGCTCCTACGAGCAGTACTTC.

This clonotype was found many times. The chain carries TRBV28 and TRBJ1-4; 7 nucleotides align to TRBD1. Germline V gives CDR1 MDHEN, CDR2 SYDVKM. J gave up 4 bases and V 3 bases, and 5 bases lay outside the gene matches. This CDR3 is built from 15 residues. The CDR3 nucleotides are TGTGCCAGCAGTTTGGAGACAGGGAGTAATGAAAAACTGTTTTTT. It translates to CASSLETGSNEKLFF.

The genes are TRBV3-1 and TRBJ1-2; a weak D match, TRBD1 (6 bases). Germline V lookup: CDR1 LGHDT, CDR2 YNNKEL (reference sequence). Trimming took 5 bases from V and 3 from J, leaving 16 bases between them. The CDR3 runs 15 residues. CDR3 bases: TGTGCCAGCAGCTTCCACAGGGTGGAGGACTATGGCTACACCTTC. Translated, it gives CASSFHRVEDYGYTF.

This clonotype turned up a few times. J is TRBJ1-1 and V is TRBV6-1; D not certain. Trimming removed 6 bases at V and 4 bases at J, with 21 bases between. This CDR3 is 16 amino acids long. The germline V gene has CDR1 MNHNS and CDR2 SASEGT. The CDR3 region is CASRPTASTSGTEAFF. The CDR3 nucleotides are TGTGCCAGCAGGCCAACGGCTTCGACCTCCGGCACTGAAGCTTTCTTT.

The table lists this clonotype with many counts. The chain carries TRBV12-3 or TRBV12-4 and TRBJ2-3; TRBD1 aligns across 9 bases. This CDR3 is 17 amino acids long. V lost 5 bases and J lost 3; bases outside the gene matches: 12. In DNA, the CDR3 is TGTGCCAGCAGTATAATAACAGGGGGCAGGGGAACAGATACGCAGTATTTT. Protein product: CASSIITGGRGTDTQYF.

This clonotype showed up many times. The chain joins TRBV5-1 to TRBJ1-1, with D possibly TRBD1 on 6 matching bases. The CDR3 sequence is 16 residues long. The V end was cut by 3 bases, the J end by 1 base, with 16 bases between. Germline V CDR1 and CDR2: SGHRS, YFSETQ. The CDR3 coding sequence is TGCGCCAGCAGCTCCCTACTACAGGGATCGAACACTGAAGCTTTCTTT. It encodes CASSSLLQGSNTEAFF.

Comment on this clonotype: This may come from a read error, since a much larger clone is one base off. This chain links TRBV28 with TRBJ2-1, with unresolved D. The germline V gene has CDR1 MDHEN and CDR2 SYDVKM. The CDR3 contains 15 residues. CDR3 residues: CVSSPHRLVRNEQFF. The CDR3 coding sequence is TGTGTCAGCAGTCCCCATCGACTCGTCCGGAATGAGCAGTTCTTC.

The gene calls are TRBV7-2 and TRBJ1-4; 11 positions agree with TRBD1. The V and J ends lost 5 bases and 8 bases, in that order; junction bases with no gene match: 7. This CDR3 is built from 15 residues. Germline CDR1 reads SGHTA; CDR2 reads FQGNSA. In nucleotides, the CDR3 is TGTGCCAGCAGCCCCCGGACAGGGGGCTTGGAAAAACTGTTTTTT. Translated, it gives CASSPRTGGLEKLFF. Variable domain in full (rest from reference TRBV7-2 and TRBJ1-4): GAGVSQSPSNKVTEKGKDVELRCDPISGHTALYWYRQSLGQGLEFLIYFQGNSAPDKSGLPSDRFSAERTGGSVSTLTIQRTQQEDSAVYLCASSPRTGGLEKLFFGSGTQLSVL.

There are many counts of this clonotype. The chain recombines TRBV27 with TRBJ2-1; D unclear. Germline V gives CDR1 MNHEY, CDR2 SMNVEV (reference sequence). V lost 5 bases, J lost 6 bases, and 14 bases lay in between. CDR3 length: 14 residues. CDR3 sequence (DNA): TGTGCCAGCAGTCCACATCGGGCGGTCAATGAGCAGTTCTTC. Translated: CASSPHRAVNEQFF.

Of note for this clonotype: The conserved phenylalanine or tryptophan normally closing the CDR3 is absent here, so this likely arose from a read error. The V gene is TRBV12-3 or TRBV12-4, the J gene TRBJ1-5; 7 bases are shared with TRBD1. The CDR3 loop spans 14 amino acids. V shed 7 bases and J 2 bases; nucleotides not matched to a gene: 5. The CDR3 DNA reads TGTGCCAGCACCCTCCAGGGGGGCAATCAGCCCCAGCATTCT. Its translation is CASTLQGGNQPQHS.

J is TRBJ2-1 and V is TRBV20-1; no clear D gene. The length of the CDR3 is 15 residues. Per the germline V gene, CDR1 is DFQATT and CDR2 is SNEGSKA (reference sequence). Trimming took 2 bases from V and 4 from J, leaving 15 bases between them. In nucleotides, the CDR3 is TGCAGTGCTAGACCCTCTGGGCATTCGTACAATGAGCAGTTCTTC. It translates to CSARPSGHSYNEQFF.

This clonotype was counted at least ten times. The chain joins TRBV11-2 to TRBJ1-2, with 7 bases fitting TRBD1. Germline assignment: CDR1 SGHAT and CDR2 FQNNGV. With 5 bases clipped from V and 3 bases from J, the junction kept 6 bases outside the gene matches. CDR3 length equals 14 residues. CDR3 sequence (DNA): TGTGCCAGCAGCAAACAGGGGAGGGACTATGGCTACACCTTC. This gives the protein CASSKQGRDYGYTF.

This chain connects TRBV20-1 to TRBJ2-1; no reliable D call. The ends were cut back, 1 base at V and 7 bases at J, with 20 bases in the middle. Germline V gene sequence: CDR1 DFQATT, CDR2 SNEGSKA (reference sequence). CDR3 length: 16 amino acids. The chain's CDR3 is CSARVERDLSRNEQFF. The CDR3, as DNA: TGCAGTGCTAGAGTGGAAAGGGATCTCTCCCGGAATGAGCAGTTCTTC.

The chain has TRBV6-2 or TRBV6-3 and TRBJ2-5; 7 bases are shared with TRBD1. Trimming took 8 bases from V and 5 from J; bases not matched to a gene: 11. This CDR3 is built from 14 residues. CDR1 and CDR2 (germline): MNHEY, SVGEGT. Here the CDR3 DNA reads TGTGCCAGCGTATATCGAGGGGGCCTGGAGACCCAGTACTTC. It translates to CASVYRGGLETQYF.